This entry concerns a single T cell receptor beta chain. Antigen: not known. These data belong to a study of CD8+ T cells in alopecia areata. Across the study: Each of the treated patients was given oral tofacitinib, 5 to 10 mg twice daily, for moderate-to-severe alopecia areata.

The study's findings and limits: Alphabeta T cells residing in normal skin are also sequenced in scalp samples.

Isolated RNA was reverse transcribed into cDNA used as the sequencing template. Profiling relied on immunoSEQ multiplex PCR, and the TCRdb table lists in-frame clones only, not all of them. The table has roughly 210,000 clones, around two fifths seen once; the top ten hold about 2.4%. Treatment indicated: oral pan-JAK inhibitor, 5-10 mg twice daily. Obtained from alopecia areata patients were lesional scalp punch biopsies along with peripheral blood. The receptor was isolated from a human donor with alopecia areata. The sample here was CD4+ T cells sorted from blood, taken at roughly week 36, from a patient treated with tofacitinib.

DNA of the CDR3: TGTGCCAGCAGCTTAGAACAGGGTCATAGTGAAGCTTTCTTT. Protein sequence: CASSLEQGHSEAFF. The chain couples TRBV7-9 to TRBJ1-1; maybe TRBD1 (6 bases). The CDR3 runs 14 residues. Trimming cost V 1 base and J 7 bases, with 13 bases left between them. The germline CDR1 and CDR2 sequences are SEHNR and FQNEAQ (reference sequence).